These T cell receptor beta chains were read from a single sample in a study of blood T cell repertoires in COVID-19. Using immunoSEQ multiplex PCR, the repertoire was profiled, and TCRdb retains in-frame clones only, with some absent. This table has 300,000 to 450,000 clones, approximately 89% appearing once. Sequenced material: peripheral blood. These receptors came from a woman aged 55-70 years with COVID-19, enrolled during active disease. Each CDR3 is given with its conserved first and last residue. The D gene is left open where the match is weak. Clone size, where shown, is once, few, many, or a class for clones that have expanded.

j_call d_call v_call clone_size cdr3_nt cdr3_aa
TRBJ1-1 NA TRBV30 NA TGTGCCTGGAGTGTAACACAGGCGAACACTGAAGCTTTCTTT CAWSVTQANTEAFF
TRBJ1-3 NA TRBV7-3 NA TGTGCCAGCAGCCCAACATCAGGACTCTCTGGAAACACCATATATTTT CASSPTSGLSGNTIYF
TRBJ2-7 NA TRBV1 NA TGCACCAGCAGCCAAGCTTCTTCCGGGACACAACCCTACGAGCAGTACTTC CTSSQASSGTQPYEQYF
TRBJ2-3 TRBD2 TRBV4-2 NA TGTGCCAGCAGCCCCTATAGCGGGGGGGCCGGAGATACGCAGTATTTT CASSPYSGGAGDTQYF
TRBJ2-7 TRBD1 TRBV4-1 NA TGCGCCAGCAGTCCTCACCGGGACAGGGGTTACGAGCAGTACTTC CASSPHRDRGYEQYF
TRBJ2-7 TRBD1 TRBV6-1 NA TGTGCCAGCAGTGACCGGGACAGGGGTTGGGTCGAGCAGTACTTC CASSDRDRGWVEQYF
TRBJ2-7 TRBD2 TRBV12-5 NA TGTGCTAGTGCACCCAGTGGAGTAGCGGGGGCCTACGAGCAGTACTTC CASAPSGVAGAYEQYF
TRBJ2-7 TRBD1 TRBV6-5 NA TGTGCCATCTGGGGGACAGGGTCCTACGAGCAGTACTTC CAIWGTGSYEQYF
TRBJ2-3 TRBD1 TRBV10-2 NA TGCGCCAGCAGGGAGACAGGGGTCACAGATACGCAGTATTTT CASRETGVTDTQYF
TRBJ1-1 TRBD1 TRBV19 NA TGTGCCAGTAGTATAGATCAGGGGGCCGCGGCTTTCTTT CASSIDQGAAAFF
TRBJ1-5 NA TRBV6-5 NA TGTGCCAGCCATTCTGGGCAAGAGCCCCAGCATTTT CASHSGQEPQHF
TRBJ1-2 NA TRBV7-2 NA TGTGCCAGCAGCTTAATCTCCCAGTATGATGGCTACACCTTC CASSLISQYDGYTF
TRBJ2-7 NA TRBV6-6 NA TGTGCCAGCAGTGCACAGGGATCTCCCCCCCCCTACGAGCAGTACTTC CASSAQGSPPPYEQYF
TRBJ2-4 TRBD2 TRBV5-1 NA TGCGCCAGCAGTCCGGGACTAGCGGGGGATGTAGCCAAAAACATTCAGTACTTC CASSPGLAGDVAKNIQYF
TRBJ2-3 NA TRBV28 NA TGTGCCAGCAGTATCATAGACAACACAGATACGCAGTATTTT CASSIIDNTDTQYF
TRBJ1-1 NA TRBV4-1 NA TGCGCCAGCAGTTGGGGGGGTCAGACTGAAGCTTTCTTT CASSWGGQTEAFF
TRBJ1-1 NA TRBV7-3 NA TGTGCCAGCAGTTTAACACCACAGGACATGAACACTGAAGCTTTCTTT CASSLTPQDMNTEAFF
TRBJ1-3 NA TRBV5-1 once TGCGCCAGCAGTAGTAGTCCCTCCTCTGGAAACACCATATATTTT CASSSSPSSGNTIYF
TRBJ1-2 TRBD1 TRBV5-1 NA TGCGCCAGCAGCTTGGAACAGGGGGGTAACTATGGCTACACCTTC CASSLEQGGNYGYTF
TRBJ1-4 TRBD1 TRBV15 NA TGTGCCACCAGCAGAGACCGGACAGGGATAGCGGAAAAACTGTTTTTT CATSRDRTGIAEKLFF
TRBJ2-5 NA TRBV6-5 NA TGTGCCAGCAGGCGGACAGTTCAAGAGACCCAGTACTTC CASRRTVQETQYF
TRBJ1-1 NA TRBV7-2 few TGTGCCAGCAGGCCAGGGTGGCGGAGCGGGACTGAAGCTTTCTTT CASRPGWRSGTEAFF
TRBJ1-2 NA TRBV19 NA TGTGCCAGTAGTATCCAGGGAACGAGTTGGTATGGCTACACCTTC CASSIQGTSWYGYTF
TRBJ2-7 TRBD1 TRBV23-1 NA TGCGCCAGCAGTCCCGACCCCGGGACAGGGGAAGACGAGCAGTACTTC CASSPDPGTGEDEQYF
TRBJ2-3 TRBD2 TRBV6-6 NA TGTGCCAGCAGTTACAGCGCTAGCGGGGGGGCTGTTGCGCAGTATTTT CASSYSASGGAVAQYF
TRBJ1-4 NA TRBV5-1 NA TGCGCCAGCAGGGGGCAGGTGTCTAATGAAAAACTGTTTTTT CASRGQVSNEKLFF
TRBJ1-1 TRBD1 TRBV5-5 NA TGTGCCAGCAGCTTGGTTCAGGGGGCTGAAGCTTTCTTT CASSLVQGAEAFF
TRBJ1-6 NA TRBV30 NA TGTGCCTGGAGCCCCCCCGGTGAAGTCAATTCACCCCTCCACTTT CAWSPPGEVNSPLHF
TRBJ1-3 NA TRBV6-6 once TGTGCCAGCAGTTACACGGGAACAGGAAACACCATATATTTT CASSYTGTGNTIYF
TRBJ2-1 TRBD2 TRBV18 NA TGTGCCAGCTCACCGGGGCTAGCGGGGGGTAATGAGCAGTTCTTC CASSPGLAGGNEQFF
TRBJ1-6 TRBD1 TRBV19 NA TGTGCCAGTAGTATAGACGGCCCAGGGGGTAATTCACCCCTCCACTTT CASSIDGPGGNSPLHF
TRBJ2-3 TRBD2 TRBV7-3 NA TGTGCCAGCAGCTTAAGGGGATGGGCTAGCGGGGCCCTGGGGACAGATACGCAGTATTTT CASSLRGWASGALGTDTQYF
TRBJ2-7 TRBD1 TRBV5-1 NA TGCGCCAGCAGCTTGGAGGGGGCAGACGACGAGCAGTACTTC CASSLEGADDEQYF
TRBJ2-7 NA TRBV18 NA TGTGCCAGCTCCCAGGTCGGGGACGAGCAGTACTTC CASSQVGDEQYF
TRBJ1-2 NA TRBV11-2 NA TGTGCCAGCAGCTTAGATGAGGGCAGAATGGGGGGCTACACCTTC CASSLDEGRMGGYTF
TRBJ1-5 NA TRBV18 NA TGTGCCAGCTCACCACCTGGGATCTGGGGCGACAATCAGCCCCAGCATTTT CASSPPGIWGDNQPQHF
TRBJ2-2 TRBD2 TRBV5-1 NA TGCGCCAGCAGCCCCGGGACTAAAAACACCGGGGAGCTGTTTTTT CASSPGTKNTGELFF
TRBJ1-1 TRBD1 TRBV4-1 NA TGCGCCAGCAGCCAAGAGGACAGGGGGCGGACTGAAGCTTTCTTT CASSQEDRGRTEAFF
TRBJ2-1 TRBD1 TRBV24-1 NA TGTGCCACCAGTGATTTGTTTGCCCGCACAGGGGGCCTAACCTACAATGAGCAGTTCTTC CATSDLFARTGGLTYNEQFF
TRBJ1-5 NA TRBV2 once TGTGCCAGCAGTGCTTCAGGGAAGAATCAGCCCCAGCATTTT CASSASGKNQPQHF